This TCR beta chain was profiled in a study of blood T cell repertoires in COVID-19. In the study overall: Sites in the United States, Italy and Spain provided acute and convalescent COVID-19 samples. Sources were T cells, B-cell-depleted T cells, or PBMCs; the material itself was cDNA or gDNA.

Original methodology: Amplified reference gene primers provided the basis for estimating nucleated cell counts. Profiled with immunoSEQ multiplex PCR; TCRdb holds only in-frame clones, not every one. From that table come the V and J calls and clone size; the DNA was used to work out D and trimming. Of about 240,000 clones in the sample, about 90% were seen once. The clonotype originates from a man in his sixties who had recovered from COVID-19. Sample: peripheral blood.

The CDR3 spells CASSPQDSRNQPQHF. DNA for the CDR3: TGTGCCAGCTCACCTCAAGACTCTCGCAATCAGCCCCAGCATTTT. This rearrangement joins TRBV18 to TRBJ1-5; no firm D call. CDR1 is KGHSH and CDR2 is LQKENI in the germline V gene. Trimming pared 3 bases from V and 2 bases from J, leaving 11 bases between. CDR3 length equals 15 residues.